The 2 T cell receptor beta chains in this list originate from one sample, sequenced in a study of T cell clusters in autoimmune cytopenias. TRB amplification used approximately 0.25 ug of peripheral blood genomic DNA. TRB rearrangements were amplified by touch-down multiplex PCR with mixed TRB-A/B primers. TCRdb reanalyzed the multiplex PCR reads and collapses them to one entry per CDR3 protein, without DNA. The listing contains roughly 2,700 distinct CDR3 sequences. The sample comprised peripheral blood. These receptors originate from a human donor with an autoimmune cytopenia or autoimmune hepatitis (not recorded which).

This rearrangement joins TRBV28 to TRBJ2-1; TCRdb proposes TRBD1, but this gene call is untestable without DNA. The length of the CDR3 is 14 residues. The germline V gene has CDR1 MDHEN and CDR2 SYDVKM. The CDR3 spells CASSTLQGSNEQFF.

The genes are TRBV7-2 and TRBJ2-5. The CDR3 consists of 14 residues. Germline values: CDR1 SGHTA, CDR2 FQGNSA. The CDR3 here is CASSLARVRGTQYF.